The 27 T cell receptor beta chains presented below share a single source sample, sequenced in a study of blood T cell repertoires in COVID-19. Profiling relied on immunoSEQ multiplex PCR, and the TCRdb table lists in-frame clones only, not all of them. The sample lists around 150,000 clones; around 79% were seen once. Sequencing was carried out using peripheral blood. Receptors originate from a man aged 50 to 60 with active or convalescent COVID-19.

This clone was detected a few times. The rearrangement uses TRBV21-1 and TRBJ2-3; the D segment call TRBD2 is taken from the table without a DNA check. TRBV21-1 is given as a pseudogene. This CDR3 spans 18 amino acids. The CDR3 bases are TGTGCCAGCACCCCAGGGCGGCCTAGCGGGAGGTCGGGGGATACGCAGTATTTT. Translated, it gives CASTPGRPSGRSGDTQYF.

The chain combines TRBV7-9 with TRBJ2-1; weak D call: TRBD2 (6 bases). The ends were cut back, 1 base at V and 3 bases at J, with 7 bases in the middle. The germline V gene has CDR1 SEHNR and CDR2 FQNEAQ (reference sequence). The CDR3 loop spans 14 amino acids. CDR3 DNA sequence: TGTGCCAGCAGCTTAGGCGGGGTCTACAATGAGCAGTTCTTC. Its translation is CASSLGGVYNEQFF.

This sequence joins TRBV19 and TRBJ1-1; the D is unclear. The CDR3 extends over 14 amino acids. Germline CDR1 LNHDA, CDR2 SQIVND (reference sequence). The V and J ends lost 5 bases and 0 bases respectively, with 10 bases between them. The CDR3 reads CASSSPGLNTEAFF. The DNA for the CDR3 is TGTGCCAGTAGTTCCCCTGGCTTGAACACTGAAGCTTTCTTT.

The CDR3 reads CASSDSKNIQYF. Here the CDR3 DNA reads TGTGCCAGCAGCGACTCCAAAAACATTCAGTACTTC. The rearrangement links TRBV2 to TRBJ2-4; no firm D call. V dropped 6 bases and J dropped 2 bases, with 5 bases sitting between them. The CDR3 loop spans 12 amino acids. Looked up from germline, CDR1 is SNHLY and CDR2 is FYNNEI.

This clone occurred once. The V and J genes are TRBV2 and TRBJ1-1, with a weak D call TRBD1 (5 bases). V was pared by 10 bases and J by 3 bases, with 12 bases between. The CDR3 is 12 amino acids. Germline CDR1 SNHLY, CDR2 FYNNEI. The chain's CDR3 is CAIGRGYTEAFF. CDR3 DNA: TGTGCCATAGGGCGGGGGTACACTGAAGCTTTCTTT.

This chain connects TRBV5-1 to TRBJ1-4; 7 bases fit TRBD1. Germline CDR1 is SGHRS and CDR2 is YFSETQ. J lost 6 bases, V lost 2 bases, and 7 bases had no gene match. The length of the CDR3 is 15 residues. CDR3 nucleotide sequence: TGCGCCAGCAGCTTCCGGACAGGTCTTGATGAAAAACTGTTTTTT. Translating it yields CASSFRTGLDEKLFF.

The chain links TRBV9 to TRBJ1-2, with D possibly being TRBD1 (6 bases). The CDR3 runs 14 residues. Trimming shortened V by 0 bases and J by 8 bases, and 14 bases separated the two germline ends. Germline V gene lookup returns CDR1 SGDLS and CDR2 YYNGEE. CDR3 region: CASSVGWGQKGYTF. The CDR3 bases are TGTGCCAGCAGCGTAGGGTGGGGGCAGAAGGGCTACACCTTC.

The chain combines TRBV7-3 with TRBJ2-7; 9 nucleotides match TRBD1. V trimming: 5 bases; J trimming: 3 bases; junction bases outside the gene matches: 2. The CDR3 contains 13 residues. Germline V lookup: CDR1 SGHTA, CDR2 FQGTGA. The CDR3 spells CASSRGQGYEQYF. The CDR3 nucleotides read TGTGCCAGCAGCCGGGGACAGGGCTACGAGCAGTACTTC. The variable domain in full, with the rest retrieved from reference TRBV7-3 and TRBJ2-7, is GAGVSQTPSNKVTEKGKYVELRCDPISGHTALYWYRQSLGQGPEFLIYFQGTGAADDSGLPNDRFFAVRPEGSVSTLKIQRTERGDSAVYLCASSRGQGYEQYFGPGTRLTVT.

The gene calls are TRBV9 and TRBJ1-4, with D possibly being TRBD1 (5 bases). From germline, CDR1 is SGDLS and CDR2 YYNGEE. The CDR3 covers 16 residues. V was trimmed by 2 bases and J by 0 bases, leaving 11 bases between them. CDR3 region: CASSVSDRATNEKLFF. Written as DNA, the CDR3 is TGTGCCAGCAGCGTTTCTGACAGAGCAACTAATGAAAAACTGTTTTTT.

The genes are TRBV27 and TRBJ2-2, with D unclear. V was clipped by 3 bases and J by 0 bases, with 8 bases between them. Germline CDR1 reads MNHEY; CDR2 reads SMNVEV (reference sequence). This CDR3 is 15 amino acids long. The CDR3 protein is CASSLITSNTGELFF. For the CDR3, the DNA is TGTGCCAGCAGTTTGATCACATCGAACACCGGGGAGCTGTTTTTT.

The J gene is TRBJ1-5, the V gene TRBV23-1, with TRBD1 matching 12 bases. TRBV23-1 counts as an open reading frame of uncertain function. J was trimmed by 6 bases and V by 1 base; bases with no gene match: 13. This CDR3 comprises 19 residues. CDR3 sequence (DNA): TGCGCCAGCAGTCAATGGACCATCTCTGGGACAGGGGGCTCTCAGCCCCAGCATTTT. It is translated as CASSQWTISGTGGSQPQHF.

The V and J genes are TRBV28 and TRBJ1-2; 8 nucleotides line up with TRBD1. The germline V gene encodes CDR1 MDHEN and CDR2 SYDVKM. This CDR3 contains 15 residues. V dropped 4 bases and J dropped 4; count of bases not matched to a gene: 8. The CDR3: CASSSQGGWGYGYTF. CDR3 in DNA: TGTGCCAGCAGTTCACAGGGGGGGTGGGGCTATGGCTACACCTTC.

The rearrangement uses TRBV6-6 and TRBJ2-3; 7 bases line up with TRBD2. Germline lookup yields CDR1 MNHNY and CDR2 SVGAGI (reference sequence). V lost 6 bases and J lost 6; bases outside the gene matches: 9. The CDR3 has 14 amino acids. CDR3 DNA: TGTGCCAGCAGCTCATGGGGGGGTGGTGATACGCAGTATTTT. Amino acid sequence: CASSSWGGGDTQYF.

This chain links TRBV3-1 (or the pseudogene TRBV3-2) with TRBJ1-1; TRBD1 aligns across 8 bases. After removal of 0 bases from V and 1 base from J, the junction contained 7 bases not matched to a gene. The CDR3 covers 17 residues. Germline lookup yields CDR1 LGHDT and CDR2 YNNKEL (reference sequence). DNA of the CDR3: TGTGCCAGCAGCCAAGATATGTGGACAGGGACGAACACTGAAGCTTTCTTT. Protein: CASSQDMWTGTNTEAFF.

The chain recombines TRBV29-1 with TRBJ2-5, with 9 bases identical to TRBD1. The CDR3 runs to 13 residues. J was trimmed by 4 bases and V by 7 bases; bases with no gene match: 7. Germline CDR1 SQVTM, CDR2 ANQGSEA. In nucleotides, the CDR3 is TGCAGCGCCTCGGGACAGGGAGGAGAGACCCAGTACTTC. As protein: CSASGQGGETQYF.

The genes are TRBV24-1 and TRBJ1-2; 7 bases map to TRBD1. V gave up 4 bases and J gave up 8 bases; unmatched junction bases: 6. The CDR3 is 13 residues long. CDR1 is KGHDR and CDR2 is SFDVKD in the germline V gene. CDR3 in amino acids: CATSDTGVRGYTF. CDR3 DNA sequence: TGTGCCACCAGTGACACAGGGGTTAGGGGCTACACCTTC.

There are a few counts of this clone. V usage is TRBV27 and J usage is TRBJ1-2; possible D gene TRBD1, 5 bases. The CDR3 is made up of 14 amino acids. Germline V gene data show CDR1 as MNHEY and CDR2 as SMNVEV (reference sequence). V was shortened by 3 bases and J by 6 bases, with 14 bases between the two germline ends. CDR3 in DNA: TGTGCCAGCAGTTTGGCAGGGTCTTCGGATGGCTACACCTTC. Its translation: CASSLAGSSDGYTF.

The CDR3 DNA is TGCGCCAGCAGCCTCGCCGGGACTAGCGATTGGTGGAATGAGCAGTTCTTC. Translating gives CASSLAGTSDWWNEQFF. This chain links TRBV4-1 with TRBJ2-1; 10 bases are shared with TRBD2. The CDR3 consists of 17 residues. CDR1 and CDR2 (germline): MGHRA, YSYEKL. Unmatched junction bases numbered 13, after V lost 4 bases and J lost 7 bases.

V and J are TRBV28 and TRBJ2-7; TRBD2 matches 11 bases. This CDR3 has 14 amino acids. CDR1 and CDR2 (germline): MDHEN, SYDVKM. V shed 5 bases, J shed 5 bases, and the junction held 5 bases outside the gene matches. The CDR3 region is CASSVLAGVNEQYF. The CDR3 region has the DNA TGTGCCAGCAGTGTACTAGCGGGAGTAAACGAGCAGTACTTC.

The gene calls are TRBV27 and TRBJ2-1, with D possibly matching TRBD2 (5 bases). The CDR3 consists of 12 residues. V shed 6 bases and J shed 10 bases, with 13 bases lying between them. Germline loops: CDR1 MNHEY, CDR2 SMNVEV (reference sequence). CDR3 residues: CASSFSLAEQFF. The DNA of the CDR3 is TGTGCCAGCAGCTTTAGCCTAGCAGAGCAGTTCTTC.

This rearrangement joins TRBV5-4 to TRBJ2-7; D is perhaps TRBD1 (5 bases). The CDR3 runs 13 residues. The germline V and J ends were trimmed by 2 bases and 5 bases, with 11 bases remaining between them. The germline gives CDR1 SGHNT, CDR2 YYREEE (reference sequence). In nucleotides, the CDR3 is TGTGCCAGCAGCTTCGCTGGGGCCAACGAGCAGTACTTC. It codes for CASSFAGANEQYF.

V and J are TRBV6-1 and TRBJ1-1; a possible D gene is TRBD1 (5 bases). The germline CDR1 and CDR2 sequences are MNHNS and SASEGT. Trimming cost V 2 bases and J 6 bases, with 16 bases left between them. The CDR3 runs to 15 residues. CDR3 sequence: CASSEWNARGAEAFF. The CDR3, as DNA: TGTGCCAGCAGTGAATGGAATGCCCGGGGGGCTGAAGCTTTCTTT.

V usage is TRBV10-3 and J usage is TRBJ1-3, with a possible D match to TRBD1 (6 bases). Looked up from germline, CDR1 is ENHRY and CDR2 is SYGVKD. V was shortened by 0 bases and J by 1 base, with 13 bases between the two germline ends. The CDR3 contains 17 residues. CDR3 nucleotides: TGTGCCATCAGTGAGTCTTTGGGGGCGAGGTCTGGAAACACCATATATTTT. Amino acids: CAISESLGARSGNTIYF.

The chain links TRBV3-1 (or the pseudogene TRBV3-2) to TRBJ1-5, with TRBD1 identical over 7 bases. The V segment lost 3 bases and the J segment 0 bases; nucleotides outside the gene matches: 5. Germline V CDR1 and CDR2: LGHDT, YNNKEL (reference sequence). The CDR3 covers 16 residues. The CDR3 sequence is CASSHHRTGSNQPQHF. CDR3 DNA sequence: TGTGCCAGCAGCCACCACCGGACAGGTAGCAATCAGCCCCAGCATTTT.

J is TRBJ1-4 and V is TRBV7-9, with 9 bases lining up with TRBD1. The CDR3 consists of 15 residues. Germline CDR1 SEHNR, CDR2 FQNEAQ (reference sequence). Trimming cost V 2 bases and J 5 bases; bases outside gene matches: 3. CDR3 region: CASSLPTGGNEKLFF. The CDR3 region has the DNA TGTGCCAGCAGCTTACCGACAGGGGGGAATGAAAAACTGTTTTTT.

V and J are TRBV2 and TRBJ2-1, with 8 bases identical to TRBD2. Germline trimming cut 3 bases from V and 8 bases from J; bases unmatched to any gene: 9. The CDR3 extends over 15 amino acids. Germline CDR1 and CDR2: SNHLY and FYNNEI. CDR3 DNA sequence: TGTGCCAGCAGTGAGGCCGGGAGGGCCTATGATGAGCAGTTCTTC. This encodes CASSEAGRAYDEQFF.

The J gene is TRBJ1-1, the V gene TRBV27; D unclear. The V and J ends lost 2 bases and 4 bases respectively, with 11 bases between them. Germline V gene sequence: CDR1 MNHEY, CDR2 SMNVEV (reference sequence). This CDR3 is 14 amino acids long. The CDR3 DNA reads TGTGCCAGCAGTTTAGTATCGGGTGGCACTGAAGCTTTCTTT. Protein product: CASSLVSGGTEAFF.